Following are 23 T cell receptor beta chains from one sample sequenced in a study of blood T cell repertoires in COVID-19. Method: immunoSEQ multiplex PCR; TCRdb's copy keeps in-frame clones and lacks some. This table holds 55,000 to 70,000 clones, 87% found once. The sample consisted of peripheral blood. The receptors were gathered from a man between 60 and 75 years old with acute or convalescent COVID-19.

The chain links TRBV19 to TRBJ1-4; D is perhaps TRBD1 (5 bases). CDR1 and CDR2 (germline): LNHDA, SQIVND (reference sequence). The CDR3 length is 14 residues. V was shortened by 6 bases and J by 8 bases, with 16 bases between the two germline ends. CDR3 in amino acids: CASSRQGRYEKLFF. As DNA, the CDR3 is TGTGCCAGTAGCAGGCAGGGCCGTTACGAAAAACTGTTTTTT.

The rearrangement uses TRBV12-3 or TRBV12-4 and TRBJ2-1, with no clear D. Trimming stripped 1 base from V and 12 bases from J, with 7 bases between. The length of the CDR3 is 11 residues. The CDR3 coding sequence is TGTGCCAGCAGTTTAGGAGGCCCGCAGTTCTTC. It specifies CASSLGGPQFF.

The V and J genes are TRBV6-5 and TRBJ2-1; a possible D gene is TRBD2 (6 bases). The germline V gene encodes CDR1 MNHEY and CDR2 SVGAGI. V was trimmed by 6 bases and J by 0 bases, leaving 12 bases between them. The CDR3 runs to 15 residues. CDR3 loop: CASRGKTSSYNEQFF. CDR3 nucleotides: TGTGCCAGCAGGGGGAAGACTAGCTCCTACAATGAGCAGTTCTTC.

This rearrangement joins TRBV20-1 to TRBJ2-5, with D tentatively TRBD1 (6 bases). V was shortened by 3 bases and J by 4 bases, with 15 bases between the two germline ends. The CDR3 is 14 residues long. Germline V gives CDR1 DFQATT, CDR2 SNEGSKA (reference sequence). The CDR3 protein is CSASPGTGTETQYF. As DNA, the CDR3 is TGCAGTGCTAGTCCGGGAACAGGGACAGAGACCCAGTACTTC.

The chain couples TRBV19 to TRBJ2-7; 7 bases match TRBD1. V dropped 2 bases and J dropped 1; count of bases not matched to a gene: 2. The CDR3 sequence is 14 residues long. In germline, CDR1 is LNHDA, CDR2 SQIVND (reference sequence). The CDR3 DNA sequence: TGTGCCAGTAGTATAACAGGGGTGTCCTACGAGCAGTACTTC. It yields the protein CASSITGVSYEQYF.

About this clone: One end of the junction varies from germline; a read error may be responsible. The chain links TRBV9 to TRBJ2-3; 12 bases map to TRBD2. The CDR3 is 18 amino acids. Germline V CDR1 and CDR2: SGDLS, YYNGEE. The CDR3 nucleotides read TGTGCCGGCAGCCCCCGGACTAGCGGGGCCTTGAGCACAGATACGCAGTATTTT. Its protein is CAGSPRTSGALSTDTQYF.

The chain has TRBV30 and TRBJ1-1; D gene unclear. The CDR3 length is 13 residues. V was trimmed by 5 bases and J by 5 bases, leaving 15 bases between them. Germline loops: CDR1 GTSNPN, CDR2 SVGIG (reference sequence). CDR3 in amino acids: CAWAGNPGTEAFF. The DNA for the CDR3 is TGTGCCTGGGCCGGGAACCCGGGGACTGAAGCTTTCTTT. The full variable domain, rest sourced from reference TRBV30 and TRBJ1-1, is SQTIHQWPATLVQPVGSPLSLECTVEGTSNPNLYWYRQAAGRGLQLLFYSVGIGQISSEVPQNLSASRPQDRQFILSSKKLLLSDSGFYLCAWAGNPGTEAFFGQGTRLTVV.

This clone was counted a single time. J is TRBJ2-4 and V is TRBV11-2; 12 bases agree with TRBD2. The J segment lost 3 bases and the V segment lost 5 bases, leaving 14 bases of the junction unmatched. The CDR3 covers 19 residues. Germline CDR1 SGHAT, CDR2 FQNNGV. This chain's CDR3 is CASSPTVTSGGWVKNIQYF. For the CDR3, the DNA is TGTGCCAGCAGCCCTACCGTTACTAGCGGGGGGTGGGTCAAAAACATTCAGTACTTC.

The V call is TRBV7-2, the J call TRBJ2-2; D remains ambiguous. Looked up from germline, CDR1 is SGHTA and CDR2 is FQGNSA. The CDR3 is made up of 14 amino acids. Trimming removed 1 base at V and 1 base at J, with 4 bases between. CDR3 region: CASSLDGNTGELFF. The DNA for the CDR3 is TGTGCCAGCAGCTTAGACGGGAACACCGGGGAGCTGTTTTTT.

The DNA of the CDR3 is TGTGCCAGCAGCTTGGGACAGCTGATAGGGGCCAACGTCCTGACTTTC. It yields the protein CASSLGQLIGANVLTF. The chain carries TRBV5-4 and TRBJ2-6, with D tentatively TRBD1 (5 bases). Per germline, CDR1 SGHNT and CDR2 YYREEE (reference sequence). V dropped 0 bases and J dropped 4 bases, with 11 bases sitting between them. CDR3 length: 16 residues.

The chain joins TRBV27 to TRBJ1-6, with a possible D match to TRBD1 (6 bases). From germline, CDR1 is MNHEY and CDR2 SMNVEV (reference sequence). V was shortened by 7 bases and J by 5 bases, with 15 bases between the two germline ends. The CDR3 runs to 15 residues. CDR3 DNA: TGTGCCAGCACCTCACCGGGACATAATAATTCACCCCTCCACTTT. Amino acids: CASTSPGHNNSPLHF.

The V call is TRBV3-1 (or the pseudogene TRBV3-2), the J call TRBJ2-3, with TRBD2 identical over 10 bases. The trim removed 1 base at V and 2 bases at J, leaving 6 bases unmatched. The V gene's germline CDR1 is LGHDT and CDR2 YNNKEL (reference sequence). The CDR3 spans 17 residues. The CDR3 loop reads CASSQGTSGVSTDTQYF. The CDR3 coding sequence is TGTGCCAGCAGCCAAGGAACTAGCGGGGTTTCCACAGATACGCAGTATTTT.

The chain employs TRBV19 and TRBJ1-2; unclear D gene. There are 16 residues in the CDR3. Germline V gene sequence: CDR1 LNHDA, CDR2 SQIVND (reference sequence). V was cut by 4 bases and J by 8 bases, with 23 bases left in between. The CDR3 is CASSTTFGERAWGYTF. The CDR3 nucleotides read TGTGCCAGTAGTACAACCTTCGGGGAAAGGGCGTGGGGCTACACCTTC.

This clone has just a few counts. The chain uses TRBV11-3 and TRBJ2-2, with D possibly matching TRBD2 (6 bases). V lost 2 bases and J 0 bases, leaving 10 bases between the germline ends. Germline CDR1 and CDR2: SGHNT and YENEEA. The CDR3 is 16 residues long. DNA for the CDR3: TGTGCCAGCAGCTTAATGGGGGGTCCGAACACCGGGGAGCTGTTTTTT. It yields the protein CASSLMGGPNTGELFF.

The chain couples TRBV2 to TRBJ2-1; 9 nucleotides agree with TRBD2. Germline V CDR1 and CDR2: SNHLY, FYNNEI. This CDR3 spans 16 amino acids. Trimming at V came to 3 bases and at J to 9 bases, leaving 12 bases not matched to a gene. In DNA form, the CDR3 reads TGTGCCAGCAGTGATTTTCGCGGGGGGGCCGAGTTTGAGCAGTTCTTC. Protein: CASSDFRGGAEFEQFF.

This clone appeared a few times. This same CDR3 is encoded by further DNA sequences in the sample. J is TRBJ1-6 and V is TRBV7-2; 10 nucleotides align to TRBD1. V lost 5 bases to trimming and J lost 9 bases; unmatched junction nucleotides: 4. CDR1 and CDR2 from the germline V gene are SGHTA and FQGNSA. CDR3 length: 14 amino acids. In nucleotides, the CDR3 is TGTGCCAGCAGCCTCGGACAGGGGGGTTCACCCCTCCACTTT. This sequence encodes CASSLGQGGSPLHF.

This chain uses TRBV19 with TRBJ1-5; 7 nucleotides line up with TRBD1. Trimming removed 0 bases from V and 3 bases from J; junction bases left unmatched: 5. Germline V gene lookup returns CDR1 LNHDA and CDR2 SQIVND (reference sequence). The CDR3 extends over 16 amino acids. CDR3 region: CASSIESRGPNQPQHF. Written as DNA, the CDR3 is TGTGCCAGTAGTATAGAGTCGAGGGGGCCCAATCAGCCCCAGCATTTT.

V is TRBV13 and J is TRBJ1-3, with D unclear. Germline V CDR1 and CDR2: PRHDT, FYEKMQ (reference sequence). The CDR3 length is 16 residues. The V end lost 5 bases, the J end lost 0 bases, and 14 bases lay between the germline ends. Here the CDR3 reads CASSPDPGISGNTIYF. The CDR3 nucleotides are TGTGCCAGCAGCCCCGACCCCGGGATCTCTGGAAACACCATATATTTT. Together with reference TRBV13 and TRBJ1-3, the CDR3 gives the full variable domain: AAGVIQSPRHLIKEKRETATLKCYPIPRHDTVYWYQQGPGQDPQFLISFYEKMQSDKGSIPDRFSAQQFSDYHSELNMSSLELGDSALYFCASSPDPGISGNTIYFGEGSWLTVV.

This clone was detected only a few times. CDR3 in amino acids: CASSEMGGHYGYTF. The CDR3 DNA reads as TGTGCCAGCAGTGAGATGGGAGGTCACTATGGCTACACCTTC. The chain joins TRBV2 to TRBJ1-2; D remains unclear. This CDR3 comprises 14 residues. The germline V gene has CDR1 SNHLY and CDR2 FYNNEI. V was pared by 3 bases and J by 3 bases, with 11 bases between.

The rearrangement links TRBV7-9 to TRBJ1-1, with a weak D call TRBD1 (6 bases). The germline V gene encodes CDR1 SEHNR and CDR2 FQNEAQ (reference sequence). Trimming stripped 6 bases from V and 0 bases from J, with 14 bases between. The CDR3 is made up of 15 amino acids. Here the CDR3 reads CASRAGAKMNTEAFF. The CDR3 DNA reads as TGTGCCAGCAGGGCAGGGGCGAAAATGAACACTGAAGCTTTCTTT. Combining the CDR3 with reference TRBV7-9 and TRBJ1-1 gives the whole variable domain DTGVSQNPRHKITKRGQNVTFRCDPISEHNRLYWYRQTLGQGPEFLTYFQNEAQLEKSRLLSDRFSAERPKGSFSTLEIQRTEQGDSAMYLCASRAGAKMNTEAFFGQGTRLTVV.

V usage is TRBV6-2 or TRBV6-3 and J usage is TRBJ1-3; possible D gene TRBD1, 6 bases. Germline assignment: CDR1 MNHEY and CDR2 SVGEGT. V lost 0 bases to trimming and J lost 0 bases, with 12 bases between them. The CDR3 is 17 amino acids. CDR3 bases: TGTGCCAGCAGTTACTCCGGACAGTTATTCTCTGGAAACACCATATATTTT. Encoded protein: CASSYSGQLFSGNTIYF.

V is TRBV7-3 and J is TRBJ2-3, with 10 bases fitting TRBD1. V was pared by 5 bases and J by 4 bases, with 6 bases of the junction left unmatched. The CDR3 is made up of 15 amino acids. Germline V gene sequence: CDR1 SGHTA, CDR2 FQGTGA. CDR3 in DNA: TGTGCCAGCAGCCCGGGGGGGACAGGGGCAGATACGCAGTATTTT. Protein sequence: CASSPGGTGADTQYF. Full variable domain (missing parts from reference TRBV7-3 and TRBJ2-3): GAGVSQTPSNKVTEKGKYVELRCDPISGHTALYWYRQSLGQGPEFLIYFQGTGAADDSGLPNDRFFAVRPEGSVSTLKIQRTERGDSAVYLCASSPGGTGADTQYFGPGTRLTVL.

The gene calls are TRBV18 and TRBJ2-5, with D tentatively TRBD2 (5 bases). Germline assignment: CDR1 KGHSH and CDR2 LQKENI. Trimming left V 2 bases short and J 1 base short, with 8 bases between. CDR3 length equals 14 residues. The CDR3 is CASSPNRGQETQYF. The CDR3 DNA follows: TGTGCCAGCTCACCAAACCGGGGCCAAGAGACCCAGTACTTC.